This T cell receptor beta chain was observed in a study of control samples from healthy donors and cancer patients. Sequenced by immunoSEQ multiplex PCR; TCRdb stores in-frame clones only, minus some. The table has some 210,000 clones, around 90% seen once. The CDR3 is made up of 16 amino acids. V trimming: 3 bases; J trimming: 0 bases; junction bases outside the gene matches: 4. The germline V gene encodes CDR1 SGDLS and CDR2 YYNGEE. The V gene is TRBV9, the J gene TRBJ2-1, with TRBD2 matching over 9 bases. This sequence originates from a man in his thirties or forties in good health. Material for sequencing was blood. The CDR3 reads CASSGGLANSYNEQFF. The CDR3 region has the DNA TGTGCCAGCAGCGGAGGACTAGCGAACTCCTACAATGAGCAGTTCTTC.